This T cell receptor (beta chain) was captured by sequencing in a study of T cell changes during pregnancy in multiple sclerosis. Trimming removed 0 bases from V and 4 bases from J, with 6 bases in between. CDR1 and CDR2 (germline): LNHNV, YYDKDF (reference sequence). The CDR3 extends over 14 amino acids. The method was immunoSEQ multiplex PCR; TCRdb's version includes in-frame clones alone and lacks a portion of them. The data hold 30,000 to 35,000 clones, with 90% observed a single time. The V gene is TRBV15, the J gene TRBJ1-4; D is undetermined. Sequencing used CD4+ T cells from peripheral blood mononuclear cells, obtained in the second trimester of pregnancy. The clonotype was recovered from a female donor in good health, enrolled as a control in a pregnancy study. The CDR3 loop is CATSRDLGNEKLFF. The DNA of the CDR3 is TGTGCCACCAGCAGAGATCTCGGTAATGAAAAACTGTTTTTT.